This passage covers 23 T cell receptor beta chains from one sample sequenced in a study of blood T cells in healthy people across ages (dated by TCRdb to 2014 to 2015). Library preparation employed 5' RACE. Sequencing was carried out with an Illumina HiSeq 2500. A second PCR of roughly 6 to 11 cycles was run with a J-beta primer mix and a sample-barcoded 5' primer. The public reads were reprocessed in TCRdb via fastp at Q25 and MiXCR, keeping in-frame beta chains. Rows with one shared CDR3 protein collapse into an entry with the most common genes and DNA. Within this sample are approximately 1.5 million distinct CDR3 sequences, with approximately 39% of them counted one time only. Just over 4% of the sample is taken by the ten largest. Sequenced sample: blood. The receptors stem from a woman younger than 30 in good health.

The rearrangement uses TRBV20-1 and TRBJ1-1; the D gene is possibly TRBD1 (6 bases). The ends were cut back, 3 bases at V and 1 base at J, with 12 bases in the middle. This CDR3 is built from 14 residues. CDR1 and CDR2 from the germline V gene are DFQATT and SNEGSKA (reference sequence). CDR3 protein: CSARPGARNTEAFF. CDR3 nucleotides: TGCAGTGCTAGGCCAGGGGCCAGGAACACTGAAGCTTTCTTT.

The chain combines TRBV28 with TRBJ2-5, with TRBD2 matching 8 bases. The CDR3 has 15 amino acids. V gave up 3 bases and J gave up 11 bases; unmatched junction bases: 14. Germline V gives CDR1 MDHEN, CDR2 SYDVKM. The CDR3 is CASSFSGDGNNEQYF. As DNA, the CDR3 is TGTGCCAGCAGTTTTAGCGGGGATGGAAACAATGAGCAGTACTTC.

CDR3 amino acids: CASSIGLSPYNEQFF. The CDR3 DNA reads as TGTGCCAGTAGTATAGGACTAAGCCCTTACAATGAGCAGTTCTTC. The genes are TRBV19 and TRBJ2-1, with D tentatively TRBD2 (5 bases). Trimming removed 1 base from V and 4 bases from J, with 11 bases in between. Germline lookup yields CDR1 LNHDA and CDR2 SQIVND (reference sequence). This CDR3 contains 15 residues.

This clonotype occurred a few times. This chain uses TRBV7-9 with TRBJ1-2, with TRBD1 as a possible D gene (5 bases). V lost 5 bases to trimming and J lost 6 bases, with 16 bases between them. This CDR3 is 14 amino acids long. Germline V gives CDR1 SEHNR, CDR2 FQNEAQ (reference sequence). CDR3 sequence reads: CASSHLTGRDGYTF. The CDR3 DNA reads TGTGCCAGCAGCCATCTTACAGGTAGAGATGGCTACACCTTC.

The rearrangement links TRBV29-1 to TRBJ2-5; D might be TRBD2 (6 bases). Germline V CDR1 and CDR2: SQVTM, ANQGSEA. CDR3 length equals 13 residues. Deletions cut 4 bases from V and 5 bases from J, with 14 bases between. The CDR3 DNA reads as TGCAGCGTTGGCCCCGGGAGAGGGGAGACCCAGTACTTC. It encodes CSVGPGRGETQYF.

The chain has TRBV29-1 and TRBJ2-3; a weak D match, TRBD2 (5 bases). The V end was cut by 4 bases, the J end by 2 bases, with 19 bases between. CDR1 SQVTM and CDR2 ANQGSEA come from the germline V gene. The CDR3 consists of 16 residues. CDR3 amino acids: CSVAGGGGKLTDTQYF. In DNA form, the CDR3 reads TGCAGCGTTGCTGGAGGCGGTGGGAAACTCACAGATACGCAGTATTTT.

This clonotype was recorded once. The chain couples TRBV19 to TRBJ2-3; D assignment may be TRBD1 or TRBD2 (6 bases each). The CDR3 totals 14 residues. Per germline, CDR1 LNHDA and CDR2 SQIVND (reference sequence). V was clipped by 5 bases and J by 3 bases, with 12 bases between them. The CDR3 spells CASSPGGPTDTQYF. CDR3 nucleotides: TGTGCCAGTAGTCCTGGGGGGCCGACAGATACGCAGTATTTT.

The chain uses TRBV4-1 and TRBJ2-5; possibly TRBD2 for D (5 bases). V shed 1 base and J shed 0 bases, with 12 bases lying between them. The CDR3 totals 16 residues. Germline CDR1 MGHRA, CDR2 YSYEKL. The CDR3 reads CASSQGVAPYQETQYF. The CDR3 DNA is TGCGCCAGCAGCCAAGGGGTAGCGCCATACCAAGAGACCCAGTACTTC.

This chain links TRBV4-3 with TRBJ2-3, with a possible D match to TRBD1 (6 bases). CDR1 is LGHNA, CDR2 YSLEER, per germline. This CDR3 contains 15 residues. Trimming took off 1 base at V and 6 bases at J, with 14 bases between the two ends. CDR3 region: CASSQGFQGFDTQYF. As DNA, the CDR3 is TGCGCCAGCAGCCAAGGATTTCAGGGGTTTGATACGCAGTATTTT.

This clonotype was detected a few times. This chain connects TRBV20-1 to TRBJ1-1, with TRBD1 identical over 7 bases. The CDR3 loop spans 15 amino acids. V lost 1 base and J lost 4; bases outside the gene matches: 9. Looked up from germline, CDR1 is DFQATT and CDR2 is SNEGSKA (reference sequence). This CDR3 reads CSARVLQGGSTEAFF. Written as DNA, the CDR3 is TGCAGTGCTAGAGTCCTCCAGGGGGGTAGCACTGAAGCTTTCTTT.

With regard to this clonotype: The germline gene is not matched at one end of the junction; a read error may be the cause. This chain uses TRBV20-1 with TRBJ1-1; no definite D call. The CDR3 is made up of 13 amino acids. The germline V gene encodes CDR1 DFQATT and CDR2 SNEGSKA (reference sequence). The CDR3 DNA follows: TGCAGTGCTAGAAACACAGTGAACACTAAAGCTTTCTTT. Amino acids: CSARNTVNTKAFF.

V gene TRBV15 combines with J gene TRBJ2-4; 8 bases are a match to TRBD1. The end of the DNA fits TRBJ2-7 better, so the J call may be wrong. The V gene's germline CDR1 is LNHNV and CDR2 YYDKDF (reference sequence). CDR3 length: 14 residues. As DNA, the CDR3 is TGTGCCACCAGCACCGACAGGGGAGGCCACGAGCAGTACTTC. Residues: CATSTDRGGHEQYF.

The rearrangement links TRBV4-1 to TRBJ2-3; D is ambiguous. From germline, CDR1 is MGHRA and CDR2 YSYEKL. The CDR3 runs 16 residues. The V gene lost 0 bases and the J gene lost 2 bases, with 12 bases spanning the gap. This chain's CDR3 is CASSQELGTLTDTQYF. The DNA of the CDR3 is TGCGCCAGCAGCCAAGAATTAGGAACACTCACAGATACGCAGTATTTT.

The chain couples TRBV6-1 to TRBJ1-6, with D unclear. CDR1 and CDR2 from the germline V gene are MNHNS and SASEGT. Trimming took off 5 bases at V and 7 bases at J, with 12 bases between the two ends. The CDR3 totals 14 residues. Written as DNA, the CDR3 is TGTGCCAGCAGTCTTTACTGGGAGAATTCACCCCTCCACTTT. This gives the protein CASSLYWENSPLHF.

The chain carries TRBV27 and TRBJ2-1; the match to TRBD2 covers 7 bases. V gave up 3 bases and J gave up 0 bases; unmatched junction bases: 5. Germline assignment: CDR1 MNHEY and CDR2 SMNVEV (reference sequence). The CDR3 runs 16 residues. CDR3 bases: TGTGCCAGCAGTTTTTGGGGGGGAAGCTCCTACAATGAGCAGTTCTTC. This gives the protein CASSFWGGSSYNEQFF.

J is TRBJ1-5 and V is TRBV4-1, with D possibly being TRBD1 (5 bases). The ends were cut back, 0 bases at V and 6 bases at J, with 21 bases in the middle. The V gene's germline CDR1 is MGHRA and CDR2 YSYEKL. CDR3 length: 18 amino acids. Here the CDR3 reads CASSQDGGTGGVGQPQHF. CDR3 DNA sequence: TGCGCCAGCAGCCAAGATGGGGGGACGGGCGGAGTAGGTCAGCCCCAGCATTTT.

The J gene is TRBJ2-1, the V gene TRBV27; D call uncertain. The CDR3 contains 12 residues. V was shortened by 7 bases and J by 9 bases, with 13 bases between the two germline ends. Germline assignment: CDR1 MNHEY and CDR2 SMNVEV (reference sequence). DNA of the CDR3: TGTGCCAGCATGGGAAATCCGGGTGAGCAGTTCTTC. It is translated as CASMGNPGEQFF.

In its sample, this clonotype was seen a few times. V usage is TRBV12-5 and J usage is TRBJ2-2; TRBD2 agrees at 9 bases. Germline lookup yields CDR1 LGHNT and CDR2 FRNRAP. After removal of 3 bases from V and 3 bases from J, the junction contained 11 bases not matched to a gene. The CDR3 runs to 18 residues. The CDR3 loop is CASGFRLSGRDHTGELFF. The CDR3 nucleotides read TGTGCTAGTGGTTTCCGACTTAGCGGGAGAGACCACACCGGGGAGCTGTTTTTT.

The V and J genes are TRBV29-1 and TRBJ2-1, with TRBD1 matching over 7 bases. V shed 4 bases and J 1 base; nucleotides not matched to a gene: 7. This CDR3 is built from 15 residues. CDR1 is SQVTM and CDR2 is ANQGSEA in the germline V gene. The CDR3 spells CSVGGEQGSYNEQFF. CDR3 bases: TGCAGCGTTGGGGGAGAACAGGGGTCCTACAATGAGCAGTTCTTC.

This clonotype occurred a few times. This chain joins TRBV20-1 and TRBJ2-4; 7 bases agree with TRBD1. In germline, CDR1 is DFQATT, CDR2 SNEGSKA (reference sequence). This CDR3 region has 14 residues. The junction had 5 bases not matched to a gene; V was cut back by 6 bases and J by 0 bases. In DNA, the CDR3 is TGCAGTGCCCGGACAGGTCTAGCCAAAAACATTCAGTACTTC. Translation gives CSARTGLAKNIQYF.

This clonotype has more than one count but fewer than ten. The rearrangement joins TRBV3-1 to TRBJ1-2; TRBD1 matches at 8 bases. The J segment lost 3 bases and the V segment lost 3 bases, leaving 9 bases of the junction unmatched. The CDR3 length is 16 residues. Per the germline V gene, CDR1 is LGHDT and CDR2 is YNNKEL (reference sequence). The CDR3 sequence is CASSQFSGTGYYGYTF. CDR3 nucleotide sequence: TGTGCCAGCAGCCAGTTCTCCGGGACAGGTTACTATGGCTACACCTTC. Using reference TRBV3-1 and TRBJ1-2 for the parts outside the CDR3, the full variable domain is DTAVSQTPKYLVTQMGNDKSIKCEQNLGHDTMYWYKQDSKKFLKIMFSYNNKELIINETVPNRFSPKSPDKAHLNLHINSLELGDSAVYFCASSQFSGTGYYGYTFGSGTRLTVV.

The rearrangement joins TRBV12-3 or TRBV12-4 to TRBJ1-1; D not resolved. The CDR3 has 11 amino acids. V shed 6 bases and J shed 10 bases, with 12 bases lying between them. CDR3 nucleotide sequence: TGTGCCAGCAGACGAGGAGGGCCAGCTTTCTTT. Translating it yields CASRRGGPAFF.

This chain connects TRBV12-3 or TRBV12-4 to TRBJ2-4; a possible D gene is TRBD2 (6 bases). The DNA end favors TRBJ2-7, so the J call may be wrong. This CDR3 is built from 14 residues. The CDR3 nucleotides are TGTGCCAGCAGTTTAGCGGCCGGGGGACTCGAGCAGTACTTC. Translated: CASSLAAGGLEQYF.